This T cell receptor beta chain originates from a study of PD-1 blockade in classical Hodgkin lymphoma. Described time point: newly diagnosed, previously untreated cHL patient sample. The ends were cut back, 3 bases at V and 2 bases at J, with 12 bases in the middle. CDR1 and CDR2 (germline): WSHSY, SAAADI. The CDR3 is 15 residues long. The assay was immunoSEQ multiplex PCR, and TCRdb's table has in-frame clones only and misses some. This table has tens of thousands of clones, around 94% appearing once. The rearrangement links TRBV10-2 to TRBJ2-3; D is uncertain. This clonotype originated in a human donor with classical Hodgkin lymphoma. The sequencing sample was made of peripheral blood mononuclear cells (PBMCs). This CDR3 reads CASSDQTRFTDTQYF. The CDR3 DNA is TGCGCCAGCAGTGACCAGACGAGATTCACAGATACGCAGTATTTT.